This is a list of T cell receptor beta chains from one sample in a study of cytomegalovirus exposure and HLA in healthy donors. Libraries were prepared by immunoSEQ multiplex PCR; TCRdb keeps only in-frame clonotypes and omits some of them. The data contain some 100,000 clones, just under 70% of them singletons. The sample consisted of PBMCs. These receptor sequences come from a woman between 50 and 59 years old in good health and CMV-seropositive. CDR3s include the opening cysteine and the closing phenylalanine or tryptophan. Each record gives: V gene, CDR3 length, CDR3 protein.

v_call: TRBV6-6; cdr3_length: 14; cdr3_aa: CASKDQGAGNTIYF
v_call: TRBV7-6; cdr3_length: 15; cdr3_aa: CASSGSPDGNQPQHF
v_call: TRBV7-9; cdr3_length: 14; cdr3_aa: CASSLTSEQATRPF
v_call: TRBV7-8; cdr3_length: 13; cdr3_aa: CASSLGETGTYTF
v_call: TRBV6-1; cdr3_length: 15; cdr3_aa: CASRARGVSGNTIYF
v_call: TRBV19; cdr3_length: 16; cdr3_aa: CASRDPLAESYNEQFF
v_call: TRBV19; cdr3_length: 12; cdr3_aa: CASSMGGTEAFF
v_call: TRBV30; cdr3_length: 19; cdr3_aa: CAWRAGTGVSLLGWDTQYF
v_call: TRBV19; cdr3_length: 14; cdr3_aa: CASSPQGRGTEAFF
v_call: TRBV21-1; cdr3_length: 14; cdr3_aa: CASSKERDRGGYTF
v_call: TRBV29-1; cdr3_length: 11; cdr3_aa: CSVGTGGGYTF
v_call: TRBV20-1; cdr3_length: 11; cdr3_aa: CSAGQGREQYF
v_call: TRBV7-9; cdr3_length: 14; cdr3_aa: CASSLDSGRGTQYF
v_call: TRBV28; cdr3_length: 15; cdr3_aa: CASSSRAAPRNEQFF
v_call: TRBV5-5; cdr3_length: 16; cdr3_aa: CASSPTGTGSYNEQFF
v_call: TRBV19; cdr3_length: 14; cdr3_aa: CASSIIQGRQPQHF
v_call: TRBV7-2; cdr3_length: 15; cdr3_aa: CASSRTSGDTYEQYF
v_call: TRBV5-1; cdr3_length: 16; cdr3_aa: CASSPQGAGVSGELFF
v_call: TRBV7-9; cdr3_length: 14; cdr3_aa: CASNTGTDTYEQYF
v_call: TRBV7-6; cdr3_length: 12; cdr3_aa: CASSQGYQPQHF
v_call: TRBV19; cdr3_length: 13; cdr3_aa: CASSRGQQETQYF
v_call: TRBV2; cdr3_length: 15; cdr3_aa: CASSESSTYTGELFF
v_call: TRBV7-9; cdr3_length: 12; cdr3_aa: CSSRAAGYEQYF
v_call: TRBV27; cdr3_length: 19; cdr3_aa: CASSSSLRTRRRGSYEQYF
v_call: TRBV7-3; cdr3_length: 15; cdr3_aa: CASSRGQGRGETQYF
v_call: TRBV9; cdr3_length: 16; cdr3_aa: CASSVSPGGITDTQYF
v_call: TRBV11-3; cdr3_length: 14; cdr3_aa: CASSLSGGNTEAFF
v_call: TRBV4-1; cdr3_length: 18; cdr3_aa: CASSQEGVGQGGTDTQYF
v_call: TRBV7-6; cdr3_length: 16; cdr3_aa: CASSLKREGGHNEQFF
v_call: TRBV13; cdr3_length: 14; cdr3_aa: CASSTSRGPETQYF
v_call: TRBV28; cdr3_length: 16; cdr3_aa: CASSVMTGWKVQPQHF
v_call: TRBV28; cdr3_length: 15; cdr3_aa: CASRRAQGAGNTIYF
v_call: TRBV5-6; cdr3_length: 14; cdr3_aa: CASSLSQITDTQYF
v_call: TRBV7-3; cdr3_length: 13; cdr3_aa: CASAGQGHNEQFF
v_call: TRBV19; cdr3_length: 13; cdr3_aa: CATGGTGGDEQFF
v_call: TRBV5-1; cdr3_length: 15; cdr3_aa: CASSGGTVYQETQYF
v_call: TRBV18; cdr3_length: 14; cdr3_aa: CASSPTGIGNTIYF